The T cell receptor beta chain described here comes from a study of blood T cell repertoires in COVID-19. Study-wide context: Specimens from acute and convalescent COVID-19 originated in the United States, Italy and Spain.

The data were produced by immunoSEQ multiplex PCR, yet TCRdb's version contains in-frame clones alone and is incomplete. The table shows some 250,000 clones, with 88% occurring only once. V lost 2 bases to trimming and J lost 5 bases; unmatched junction nucleotides: 6. The CDR3 totals 15 residues. In germline, CDR1 is MNHNY, CDR2 SVGAGI (reference sequence). This sequence joins TRBV6-6 and TRBJ2-3, with 8 bases aligning to TRBD1. The sequencing input was peripheral blood. The source is a woman aged 25 to 45 with acute or convalescent COVID-19. DNA of the CDR3: TGTGCCAGCAGTTACGCGCGACAGGGGAGAGATACGCAGTATTTT. The encoded protein is CASSYARQGRDTQYF.